This TCR beta chain was recorded in a study of shared clonotypes between healthy human individuals. Points from the study as a whole: Donors were few, which limited the genetic and exposure-history diversity represented.

The CDR3 has 12 amino acids. Germline values: CDR1 SEHNR, CDR2 FQNEAQ (reference sequence). A word on this clone: Its antigen is still unknown.

Sequencing used immunoSEQ multiplex PCR; TCRdb keeps in-frame clones, though not all of them. The top ten hold roughly 1.8% of the sample, which has around 2.1 million clones, around 93% seen once. Naive CD8 cells were CD45RO-negative, positively selected for CCR7, excluding terminally differentiated effector memory CD45RA+ cells. The chain joins TRBV7-9 to TRBJ2-5; D gene uncertain. The J call may be wrong; the DNA end is better matched by TRBJ2-7. The origin of this receptor is a man younger than 35 in good health. Some clones in this sample may be carry-over from other donors' samples. The sample taken for sequencing was naive CD8+ T cells from PBMCs. The CDR3 protein is CASSSARYEQYF. CDR3 bases: TGTGCCAGCAGCTCAGCCAGGTACGAGCAGTACTTC.